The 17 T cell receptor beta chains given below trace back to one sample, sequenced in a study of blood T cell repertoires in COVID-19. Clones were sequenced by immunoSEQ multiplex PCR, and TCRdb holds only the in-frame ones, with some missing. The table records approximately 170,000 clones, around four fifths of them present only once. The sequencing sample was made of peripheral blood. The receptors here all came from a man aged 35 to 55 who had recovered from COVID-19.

The CDR3, as DNA: TGTGCCAGCAGTCCGGGGGGGGGCTATGGCTACACCTTC. This translates into CASSPGGGYGYTF. The chain joins TRBV12-3 or TRBV12-4 to TRBJ1-2; D is possibly TRBD1 (5 bases). The CDR3 extends over 13 amino acids. Deletions cut 5 bases from V and 4 bases from J, with 11 bases between.

The CDR3 nucleotides are TGCGCCAGCAGCCAAGGAGGACGGGTCTCGGGATATGGCTACACCTTC. Amino acid sequence: CASSQGGRVSGYGYTF. The chain combines TRBV4-1 with TRBJ1-2; D remains ambiguous. With 1 base removed from V and 5 bases from J, the gap between germline ends came to 17 bases. Germline V gene lookup returns CDR1 MGHRA and CDR2 YSYEKL. The CDR3 extends over 16 amino acids.

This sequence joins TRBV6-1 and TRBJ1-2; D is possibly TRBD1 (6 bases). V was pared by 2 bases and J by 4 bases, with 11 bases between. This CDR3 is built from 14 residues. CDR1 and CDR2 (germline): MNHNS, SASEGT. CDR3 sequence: CASSETGGVYGYTF. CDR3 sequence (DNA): TGTGCCAGCAGTGAAACGGGGGGCGTCTATGGCTACACCTTC.

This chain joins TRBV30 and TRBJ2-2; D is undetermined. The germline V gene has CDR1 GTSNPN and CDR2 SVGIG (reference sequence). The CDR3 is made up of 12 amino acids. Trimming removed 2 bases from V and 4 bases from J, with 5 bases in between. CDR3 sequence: CAWSPGTGELFF. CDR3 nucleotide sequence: TGTGCCTGGAGTCCGGGCACCGGGGAGCTGTTTTTT.

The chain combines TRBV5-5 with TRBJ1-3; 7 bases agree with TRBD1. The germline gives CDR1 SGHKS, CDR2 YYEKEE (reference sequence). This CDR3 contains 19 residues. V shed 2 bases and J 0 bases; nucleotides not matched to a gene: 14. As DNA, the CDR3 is TGTGCCAGCAGCTTAACCGGGACAGCTAAAAACTTCTCTGGAAACACCATATATTTT. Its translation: CASSLTGTAKNFSGNTIYF.

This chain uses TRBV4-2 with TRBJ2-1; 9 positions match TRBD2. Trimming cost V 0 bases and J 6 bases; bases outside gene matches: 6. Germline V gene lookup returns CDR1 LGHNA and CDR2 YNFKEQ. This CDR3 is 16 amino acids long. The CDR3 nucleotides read TGTGCCAGCAGCCAAGAAGGCGGGGGGGCGGGCAATGAGCAGTTCTTC. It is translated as CASSQEGGGAGNEQFF.

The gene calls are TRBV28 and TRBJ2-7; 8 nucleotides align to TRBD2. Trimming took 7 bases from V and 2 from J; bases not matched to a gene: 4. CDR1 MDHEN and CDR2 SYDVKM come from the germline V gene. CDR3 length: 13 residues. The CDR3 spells CASTPGLAYEQYF. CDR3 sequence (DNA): TGTGCCAGCACCCCGGGACTAGCCTACGAGCAGTACTTC.

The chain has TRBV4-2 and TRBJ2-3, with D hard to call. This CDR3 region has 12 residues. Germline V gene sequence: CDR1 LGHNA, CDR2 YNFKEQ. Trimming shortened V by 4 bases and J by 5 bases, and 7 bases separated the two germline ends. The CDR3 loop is CASSPPEDTQYF. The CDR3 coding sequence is TGTGCCAGCAGCCCCCCAGAAGATACGCAGTATTTT.

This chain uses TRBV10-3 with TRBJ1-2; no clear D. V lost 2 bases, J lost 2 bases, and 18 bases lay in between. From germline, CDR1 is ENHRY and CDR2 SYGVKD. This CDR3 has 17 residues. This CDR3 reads CAISETSRVLTNYGYTF. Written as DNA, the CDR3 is TGTGCCATCAGTGAGACGTCGAGGGTCCTGACCAACTATGGCTACACCTTC.

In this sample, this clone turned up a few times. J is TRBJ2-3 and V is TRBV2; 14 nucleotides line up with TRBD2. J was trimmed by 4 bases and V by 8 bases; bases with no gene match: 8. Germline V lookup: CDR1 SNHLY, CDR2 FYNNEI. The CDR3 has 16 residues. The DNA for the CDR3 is TGTGCCAGCCCGCCGGCGACTAGCGGGGGGGCAGATACGCAGTATTTT. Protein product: CASPPATSGGADTQYF. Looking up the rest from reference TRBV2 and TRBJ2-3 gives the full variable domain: EPEVTQTPSHQVTQMGQEVILRCVPISNHLYFYWYRQILGQKVEFLVSFYNNEISEKSEIFDDQFSVERPDGSNFTLKIRSTKLEDSAMYFCASPPATSGGADTQYFGPGTRLTVL.

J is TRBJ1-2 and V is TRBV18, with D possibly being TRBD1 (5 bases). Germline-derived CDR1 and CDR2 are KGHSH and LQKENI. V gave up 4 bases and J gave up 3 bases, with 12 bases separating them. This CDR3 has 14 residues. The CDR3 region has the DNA TGTGCCAGCTCACGCGGGACGGGCTACTATGGCTACACCTTC. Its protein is CASSRGTGYYGYTF. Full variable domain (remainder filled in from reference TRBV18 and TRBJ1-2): NAGVMQNPRHLVRRRGQEARLRCSPMKGHSHVYWYRQLPEEGLKFMVYLQKENIIDESGMPKERFSAEFPKEGPSILRIQQVVRGDSAAYFCASSRGTGYYGYTFGSGTRLTVV.

The CDR3 reads CASSLTPPSVTF. Written as DNA, the CDR3 is TGTGCCAGCAGTTTAACCCCTCCCTCAGTCACCTTC. The rearrangement joins TRBV12-3 or TRBV12-4 to TRBJ1-2, with D unresolved. The CDR3 is 12 amino acids. V dropped 2 bases and J dropped 13 bases, with 14 bases sitting between them.

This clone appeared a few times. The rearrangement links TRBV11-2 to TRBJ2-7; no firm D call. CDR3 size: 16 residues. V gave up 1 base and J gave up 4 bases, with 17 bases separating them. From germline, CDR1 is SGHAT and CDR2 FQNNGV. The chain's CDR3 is CASSLVSGRQGYEQYF. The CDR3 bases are TGTGCCAGCAGCTTAGTCTCAGGCAGGCAAGGTTACGAGCAGTACTTC.

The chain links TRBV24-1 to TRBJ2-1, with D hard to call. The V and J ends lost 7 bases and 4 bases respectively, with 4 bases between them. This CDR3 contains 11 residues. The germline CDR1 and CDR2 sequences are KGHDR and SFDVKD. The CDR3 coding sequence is TGTGCCACCAGGGCTTACAATGAGCAGTTCTTC. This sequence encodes CATRAYNEQFF.

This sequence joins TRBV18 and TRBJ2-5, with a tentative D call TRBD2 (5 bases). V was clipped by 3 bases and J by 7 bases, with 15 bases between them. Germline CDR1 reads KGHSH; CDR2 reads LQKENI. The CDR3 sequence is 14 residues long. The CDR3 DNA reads TGTGCCAGCTCACCCCCCGCGGACCGGGGGACCCAGTACTTC. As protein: CASSPPADRGTQYF.

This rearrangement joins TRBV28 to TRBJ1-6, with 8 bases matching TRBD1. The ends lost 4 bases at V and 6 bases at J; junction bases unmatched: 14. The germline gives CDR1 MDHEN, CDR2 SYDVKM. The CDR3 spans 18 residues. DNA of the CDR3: TGTGCCAGCAGTTCCCACCCCTGGACAGGGTGGGGTAATTCACCCCTCCACTTT. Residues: CASSSHPWTGWGNSPLHF.

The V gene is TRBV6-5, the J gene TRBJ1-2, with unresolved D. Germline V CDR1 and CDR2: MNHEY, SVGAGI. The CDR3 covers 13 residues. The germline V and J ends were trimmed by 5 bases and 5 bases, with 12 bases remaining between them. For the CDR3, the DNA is TGTGCCAGCAGTCCTCCTAACCGTTATGGCTACACCTTC. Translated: CASSPPNRYGYTF.